The sequence of this TCR beta chain was determined in a study of regulatory T cells in long-lasting Graves disease. To make TCR beta libraries, researchers used iRepertoire HTBI primers and Arm-PCR of CDR3 regions. One entry per CDR3 protein results from TCRdb running MiXCR on the multiplex PCR reads. This sample yields approximately 560,000 distinct CDR3 sequences, of which more than 15% are seen a single time; 9.5% to 15% belongs to the top ten. Study results and limitations: Thyroid tissue was not sampled; only peripheral blood was. New patients shared some 890 public clonotypes, fewer than the approximately 2,500 shared by persistent patients.

Trimming took off 3 bases at V and 12 bases at J, with 8 bases between the two ends. Per germline, CDR1 MNHGY and CDR2 SVAAGI. This CDR3 is built from 11 residues. Specified time point: newly diagnosed GD, antithyroid drugs for less than 3 months. RNA extracted from PBMCs served as the sequencing template. In Xi'an, China, an endocrinology department was the source of patients. About this clonotype itself: Antigen: not known.

The data were also submitted as part of a second study, on T cells in Graves' hyperthyroidism and ophthalmopathy. That source reports: Uncontrolled infection, other autoimmune disease, pregnancy or lactation barred patients from enrollment.

The chain uses TRBV6-9 and TRBJ1-4, with D possibly being TRBD1 (6 bases). The sequence came from a man aged 18 to 29 with Graves disease. The material sequenced was peripheral blood mononuclear cells (PBMCs), taken at new diagnosis, from a patient treated with antithyroid drugs. CDR3 nucleotides: TGTGCCAGCAGTTACCGACAGGAACTGTTTTTT. Translated, it gives CASSYRQELFF.